This T cell receptor beta chain came from a study of shared clonotypes between healthy human individuals. Clones were read by immunoSEQ multiplex PCR, and TCRdb kept only the in-frame ones, dropping some. The data hold 800,000 to 1,200,000 clones, with approximately 80% observed a single time. In this sample, this clone turned up a few times. The CDR3 has 14 amino acids. Per the germline V gene, CDR1 is MGHRA and CDR2 is YSYEKL. The germline V and J ends were trimmed by 5 bases and 6 bases, with 14 bases remaining between them. The material sequenced was memory CD4+ T cells from PBMCs. As for subset: CD45RA-negative fraction. This sequence joins TRBV4-1 and TRBJ1-5; no reliable D call. This clonotype was obtained from a man younger than 30 in good health. Some clones in this sample may be carry-over from other donors' samples. The CDR3 DNA is TGCGCCAGCAGCTATTTATCAAATGGTCAGCCCCAGCATTTT. Its protein is CASSYLSNGQPQHF.